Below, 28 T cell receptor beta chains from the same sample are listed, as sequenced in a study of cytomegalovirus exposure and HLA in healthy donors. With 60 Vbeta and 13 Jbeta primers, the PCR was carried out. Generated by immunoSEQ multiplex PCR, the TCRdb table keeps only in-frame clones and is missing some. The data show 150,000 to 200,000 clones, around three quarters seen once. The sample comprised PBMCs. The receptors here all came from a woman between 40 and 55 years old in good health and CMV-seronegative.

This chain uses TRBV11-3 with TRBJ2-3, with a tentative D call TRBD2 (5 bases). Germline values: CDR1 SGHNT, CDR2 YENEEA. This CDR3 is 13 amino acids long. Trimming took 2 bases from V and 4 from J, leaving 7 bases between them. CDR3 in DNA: TGTGCCAGCAGCTTACGGGGTCCAGATACGCAGTATTTT. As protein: CASSLRGPDTQYF.

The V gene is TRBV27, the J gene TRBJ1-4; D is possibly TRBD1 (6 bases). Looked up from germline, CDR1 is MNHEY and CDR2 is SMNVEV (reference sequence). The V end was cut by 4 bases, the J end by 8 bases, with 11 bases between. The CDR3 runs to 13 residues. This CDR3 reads CASSWGRGEKLFF. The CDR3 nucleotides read TGTGCCAGCAGTTGGGGCAGGGGCGAAAAACTGTTTTTT.

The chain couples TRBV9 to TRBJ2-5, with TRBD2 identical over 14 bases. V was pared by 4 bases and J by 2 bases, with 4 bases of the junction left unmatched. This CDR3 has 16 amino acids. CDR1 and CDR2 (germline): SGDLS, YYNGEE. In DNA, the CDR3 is TGTGCCAGCAGCCCCGGGACTAGCGGGAGTCAAGAGACCCAGTACTTC. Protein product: CASSPGTSGSQETQYF.

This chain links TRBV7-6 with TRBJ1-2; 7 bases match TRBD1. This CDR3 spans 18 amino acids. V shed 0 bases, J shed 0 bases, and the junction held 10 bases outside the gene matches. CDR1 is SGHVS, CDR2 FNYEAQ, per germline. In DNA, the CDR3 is TGTGCCAGCAGCTTAGCCCCCCCTAGACAGGGCACTAACTATGGCTACACCTTC. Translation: CASSLAPPRQGTNYGYTF.

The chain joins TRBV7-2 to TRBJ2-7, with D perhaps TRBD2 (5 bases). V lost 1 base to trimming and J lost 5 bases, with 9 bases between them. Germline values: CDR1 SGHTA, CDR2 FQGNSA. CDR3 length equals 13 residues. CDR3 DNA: TGTGCCAGCAGCTTAGAATGGGAGAACGAGCAGTACTTC. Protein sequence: CASSLEWENEQYF.

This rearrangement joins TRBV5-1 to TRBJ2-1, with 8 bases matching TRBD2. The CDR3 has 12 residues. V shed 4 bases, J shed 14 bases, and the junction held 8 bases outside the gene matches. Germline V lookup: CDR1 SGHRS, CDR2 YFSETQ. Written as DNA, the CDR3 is TGCGCCAGCAGCCCGGGGGGGGCAACAGAGTTCTTC. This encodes CASSPGGATEFF. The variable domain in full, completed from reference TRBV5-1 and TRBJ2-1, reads KAGVTQTPRYLIKTRGQQVTLSCSPISGHRSVSWYQQTPGQGLQFLFEYFSETQRNKGNFPGRFSGRQFSNSRSEMNVSTLELGDSALYLCASSPGGATEFFGPGTRLTVL.

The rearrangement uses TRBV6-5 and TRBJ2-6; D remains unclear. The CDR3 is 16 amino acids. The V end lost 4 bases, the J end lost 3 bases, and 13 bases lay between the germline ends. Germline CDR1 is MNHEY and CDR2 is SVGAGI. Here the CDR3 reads CASSSDMTIGANVLTF. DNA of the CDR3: TGTGCCAGCAGTTCAGACATGACAATTGGGGCCAACGTCCTGACTTTC.

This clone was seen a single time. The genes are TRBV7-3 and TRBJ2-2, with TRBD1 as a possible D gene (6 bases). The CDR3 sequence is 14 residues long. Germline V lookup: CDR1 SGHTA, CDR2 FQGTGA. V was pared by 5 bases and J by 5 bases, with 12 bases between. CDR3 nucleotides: TGTGCCAGCAGCAGAGGGGGAGAAACCGGGGAGCTGTTTTTT. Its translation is CASSRGGETGELFF.

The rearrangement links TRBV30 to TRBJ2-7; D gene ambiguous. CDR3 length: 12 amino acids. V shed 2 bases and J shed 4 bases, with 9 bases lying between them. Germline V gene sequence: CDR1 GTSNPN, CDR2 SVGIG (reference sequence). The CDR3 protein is CAWSPIAYEQYF. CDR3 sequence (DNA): TGTGCCTGGAGTCCTATCGCGTACGAGCAGTACTTC.

The CDR3 loop reads CASSPPGGPNQPQHF. CDR3 DNA sequence: TGTGCCAGCTCACCACCAGGGGGCCCCAATCAGCCCCAGCATTTT. The rearrangement links TRBV18 to TRBJ1-5; 7 nucleotides align to TRBD1. CDR1 and CDR2 from the germline V gene are KGHSH and LQKENI. CDR3 length equals 15 residues. With V trimmed by 0 bases and J by 3 bases, 2 bases remained unmatched. Looking up the rest from reference TRBV18 and TRBJ1-5 gives the full variable domain: NAGVMQNPRHLVRRRGQEARLRCSPMKGHSHVYWYRQLPEEGLKFMVYLQKENIIDESGMPKERFSAEFPKEGPSILRIQQVVRGDSAAYFCASSPPGGPNQPQHFGDGTRLSIL.

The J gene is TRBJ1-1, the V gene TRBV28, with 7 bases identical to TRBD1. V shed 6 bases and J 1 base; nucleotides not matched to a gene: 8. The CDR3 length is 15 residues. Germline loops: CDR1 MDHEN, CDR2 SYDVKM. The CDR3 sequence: CASSPTRQGNTEAFF. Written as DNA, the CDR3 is TGTGCCAGCAGCCCTACTCGACAGGGGAACACTGAAGCTTTCTTT.

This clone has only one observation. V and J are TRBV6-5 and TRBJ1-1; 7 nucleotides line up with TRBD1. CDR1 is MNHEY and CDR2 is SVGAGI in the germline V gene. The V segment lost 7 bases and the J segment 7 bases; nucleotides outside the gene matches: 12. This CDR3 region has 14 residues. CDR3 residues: CASTLTPRDSEAFF. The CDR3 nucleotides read TGTGCCAGCACCCTCACCCCCCGGGACAGTGAAGCTTTCTTT.

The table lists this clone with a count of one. The DNA of the CDR3 is TGTGCCAGCAACTTACAGGCCTCCTACAATGAGCAGTTCTTC. It codes for CASNLQASYNEQFF. The J gene is TRBJ2-1, the V gene TRBV2, with a tentative D call TRBD1 (5 bases). V was trimmed by 7 bases and J by 0 bases, leaving 10 bases between them. Germline CDR1 is SNHLY and CDR2 is FYNNEI. This CDR3 is 14 amino acids long.

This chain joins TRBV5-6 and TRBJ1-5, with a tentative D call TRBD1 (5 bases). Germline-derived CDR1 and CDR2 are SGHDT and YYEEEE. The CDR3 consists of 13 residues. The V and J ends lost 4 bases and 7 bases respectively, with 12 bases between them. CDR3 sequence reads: CASSHGGGQPQHF. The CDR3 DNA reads TGTGCCAGCAGCCATGGCGGGGGACAGCCCCAGCATTTT.

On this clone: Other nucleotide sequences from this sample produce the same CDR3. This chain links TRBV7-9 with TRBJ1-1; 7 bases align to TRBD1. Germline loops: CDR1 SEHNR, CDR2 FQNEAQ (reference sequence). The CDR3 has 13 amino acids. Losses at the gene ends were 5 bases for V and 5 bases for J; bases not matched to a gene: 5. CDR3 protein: CASSLEGATEAFF. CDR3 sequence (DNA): TGTGCCAGCAGCCTCGAGGGGGCGACTGAAGCTTTCTTT.

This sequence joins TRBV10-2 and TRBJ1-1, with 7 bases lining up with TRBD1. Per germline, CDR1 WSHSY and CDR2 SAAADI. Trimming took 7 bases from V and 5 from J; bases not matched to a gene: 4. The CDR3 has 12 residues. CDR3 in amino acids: CASNAGGTEAFF. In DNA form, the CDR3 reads TGCGCCAGCAATGCAGGGGGGACTGAAGCTTTCTTT.

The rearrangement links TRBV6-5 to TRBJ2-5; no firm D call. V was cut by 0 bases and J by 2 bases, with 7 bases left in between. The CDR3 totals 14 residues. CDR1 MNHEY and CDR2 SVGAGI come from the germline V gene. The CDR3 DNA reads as TGTGCCAGCAGTTACTCGAGGCAGCAAGAGACCCAGTACTTC. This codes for CASSYSRQQETQYF.

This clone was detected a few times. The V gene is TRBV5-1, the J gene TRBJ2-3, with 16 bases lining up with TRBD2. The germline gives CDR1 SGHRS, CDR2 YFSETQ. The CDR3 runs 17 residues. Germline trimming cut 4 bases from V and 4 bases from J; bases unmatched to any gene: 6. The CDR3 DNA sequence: TGCGCCAGCAGCCTTGGGACTAGCGGGAGGGCCGCAGATACGCAGTATTTT. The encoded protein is CASSLGTSGRAADTQYF.

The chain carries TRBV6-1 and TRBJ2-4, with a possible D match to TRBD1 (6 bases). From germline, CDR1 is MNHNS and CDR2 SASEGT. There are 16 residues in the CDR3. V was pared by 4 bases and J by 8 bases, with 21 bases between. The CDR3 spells CASSGQAGVASDIQYF. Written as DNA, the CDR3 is TGTGCCAGCAGTGGACAGGCAGGGGTGGCGAGTGACATTCAGTACTTC.

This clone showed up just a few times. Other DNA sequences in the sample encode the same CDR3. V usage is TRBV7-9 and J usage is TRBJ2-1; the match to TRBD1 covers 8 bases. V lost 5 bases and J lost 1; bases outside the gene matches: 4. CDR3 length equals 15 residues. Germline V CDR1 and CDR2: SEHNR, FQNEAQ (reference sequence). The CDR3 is CASSLRQGSYNEQFF. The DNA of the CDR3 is TGTGCCAGCAGCCTAAGACAGGGGTCCTACAATGAGCAGTTCTTC.

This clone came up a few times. CDR3 sequence reads: CSVSQGTGGSSGGYTF. DNA of the CDR3: TGCAGCGTCTCCCAAGGGACAGGGGGATCCTCGGGTGGCTACACCTTC. The chain carries TRBV29-1 and TRBJ1-2, with 11 bases identical to TRBD1. The germline gives CDR1 SQVTM, CDR2 ANQGSEA. The length of the CDR3 is 16 residues. V lost 6 bases and J lost 7; bases outside the gene matches: 16. Together with reference TRBV29-1 and TRBJ1-2, the CDR3 gives the full variable domain: SAVISQKPSRDICQRGTSLTIQCQVDSQVTMMFWYRQQPGQSLTLIATANQGSEATYESGFVIDKFPISRPNLTFSTLTVSNMSPEDSSIYLCSVSQGTGGSSGGYTFGSGTRLTVV.

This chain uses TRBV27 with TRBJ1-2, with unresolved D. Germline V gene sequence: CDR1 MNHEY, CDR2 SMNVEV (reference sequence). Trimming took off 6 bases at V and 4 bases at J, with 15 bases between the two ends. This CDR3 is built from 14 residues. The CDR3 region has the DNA TGTGCCAGCAGCCCACTGAGGAGATCCTATGGCTACACCTTC. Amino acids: CASSPLRRSYGYTF.

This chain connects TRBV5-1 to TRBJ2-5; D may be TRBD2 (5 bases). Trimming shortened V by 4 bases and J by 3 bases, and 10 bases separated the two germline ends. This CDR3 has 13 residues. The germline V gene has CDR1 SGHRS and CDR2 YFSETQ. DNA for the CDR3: TGCGCCAGCAGCCCGCGGGCCAAAGAGACCCAGTACTTC. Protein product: CASSPRAKETQYF. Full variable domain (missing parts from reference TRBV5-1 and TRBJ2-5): KAGVTQTPRYLIKTRGQQVTLSCSPISGHRSVSWYQQTPGQGLQFLFEYFSETQRNKGNFPGRFSGRQFSNSRSEMNVSTLELGDSALYLCASSPRAKETQYFGPGTRLLVL.

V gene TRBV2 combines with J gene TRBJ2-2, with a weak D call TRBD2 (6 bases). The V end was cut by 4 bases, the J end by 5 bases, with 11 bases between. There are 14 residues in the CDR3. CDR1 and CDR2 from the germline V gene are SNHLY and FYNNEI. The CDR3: CASSAGEKTGELFF. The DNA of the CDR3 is TGTGCCAGCAGTGCGGGGGAAAAGACCGGGGAGCTGTTTTTT.

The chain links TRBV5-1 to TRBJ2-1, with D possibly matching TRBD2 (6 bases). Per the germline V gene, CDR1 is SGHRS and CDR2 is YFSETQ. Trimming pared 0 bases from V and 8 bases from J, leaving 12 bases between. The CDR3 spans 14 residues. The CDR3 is CASSLGLASDEQFF. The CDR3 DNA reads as TGCGCCAGCAGCTTGGGCCTAGCTAGCGATGAGCAGTTCTTC.

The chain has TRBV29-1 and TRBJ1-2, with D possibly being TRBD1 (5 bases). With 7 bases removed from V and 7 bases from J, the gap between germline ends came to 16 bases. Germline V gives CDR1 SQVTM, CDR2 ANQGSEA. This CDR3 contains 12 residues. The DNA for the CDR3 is TGCAGCGCTTTCGAAACCGGGGGTGGCTACACCTTC. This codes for CSAFETGGGYTF.

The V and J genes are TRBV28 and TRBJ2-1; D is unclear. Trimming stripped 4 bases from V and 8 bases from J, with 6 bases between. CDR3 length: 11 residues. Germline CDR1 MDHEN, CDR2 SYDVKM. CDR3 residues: CASSWAYEQFF. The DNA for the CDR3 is TGTGCCAGCAGTTGGGCATATGAGCAGTTCTTC. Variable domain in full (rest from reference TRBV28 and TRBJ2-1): DVKVTQSSRYLVKRTGEKVFLECVQDMDHENMFWYRQDPGLGLRLIYFSYDVKMKEKGDIPEGYSVSREKKERFSLILESASTNQTSMYLCASSWAYEQFFGPGTRLTVL.

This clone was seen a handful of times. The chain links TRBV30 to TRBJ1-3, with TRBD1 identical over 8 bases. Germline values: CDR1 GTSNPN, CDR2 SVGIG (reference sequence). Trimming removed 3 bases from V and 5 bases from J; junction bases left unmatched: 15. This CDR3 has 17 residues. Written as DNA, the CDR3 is TGTGCCTGGAGCCCCCGACAGGGGCTAAAGAAAAGAAACACCATATATTTT. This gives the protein CAWSPRQGLKKRNTIYF.